This TCR beta chain originates from a study of cytomegalovirus exposure and HLA in healthy donors. Study results and limitations: It is likely that the observed cluster of highly shared sequence variants was a sequencing artifact.

The CDR3 runs to 15 residues. V was pared by 2 bases and J by 5 bases, with 6 bases of the junction left unmatched. Germline CDR1 SGDLS, CDR2 YYNGEE. As to this clone: Antigen specificity is unknown.

It was with 60 Vbeta and 13 Jbeta primers that the PCR ran. Repertoires were generated with immunoSEQ multiplex PCR, while TCRdb's copy carries only in-frame clones and drops some. Across about 160,000 clones, the top ten clones capture 1.3% of the sample. The genes are TRBV9 and TRBJ2-1; TRBD2 matches 8 bases. Sequenced sample: PBMCs. This TCR was sampled from a woman aged 55-70 years in good health and CMV-seronegative. CDR3 protein: CASSVRAGDDNEQFF. CDR3 nucleotides: TGTGCCAGCAGCGTCAGAGCGGGGGATGACAATGAGCAGTTCTTC.